The present T cell receptor beta chain was sequenced within a study of Siglec-9 on CD8 T cells in melanoma. V was trimmed by 6 bases and J by 3 bases, leaving 9 bases between them. Looked up from germline, CDR1 is LNHDA and CDR2 is SQIVND (reference sequence). The CDR3 covers 12 residues. Repertoires were generated with immunoSEQ multiplex PCR, while TCRdb's copy carries only in-frame clones and drops some. The data contain around 39,000 clones, roughly 80% of them singletons. Overall study results and limits: An effector memory CD8+ T-cell subset seemingly accumulating in melanoma was reportedly marked and regulated by Siglec-9.

Worth noting for this clone: Its specificity is unknown.

The chain combines TRBV19 with TRBJ2-7; D unclear. The TCR originated in a human donor in good health. The sample consisted of Siglec-9- CD8+ T cells sorted from blood. CDR3 nucleotide sequence: TGTGCCAGTAGCCCCGACAACTACGAGCAGTACTTC. Its protein is CASSPDNYEQYF.